This record concerns one T cell receptor beta chain sequence. Its antigen is unknown. The table came from immunoSEQ multiplex PCR; TCRdb's copy has only in-frame clones and leaves some out. Counted here are tens of thousands of clones, approximately 95% occurring once; the ten biggest clones make up under 0.95%. Germline V gene sequence: CDR1 SNHLY, CDR2 FYNNEI. The CDR3 extends over 14 amino acids. V lost 2 bases, J lost 5 bases, and 10 bases lay in between. The sample belongs to a study of T cell clonotyping in hematopoietic cell transplantation. Study conclusions and caveats: After transplant, recipient diversity fell while pathologically expanded clonotypes grew through day 180.

The source is a man between 25 and 39 years old in good health. Some clones in this sample may be carry-over from other donors' samples. The material sequenced was peripheral blood mononuclear cells. The rearrangement links TRBV2 to TRBJ1-5; no clear D gene. The DNA for the CDR3 is TGTGCCAGCAGTGAAAGTACTTCTTATCAGCCCCAGCATTTT. This encodes CASSESTSYQPQHF.